A selection of T cell receptor beta chains follows, all from one sample in a study of blood T cell repertoires in COVID-19. Assay used: immunoSEQ multiplex PCR; TCRdb lists only in-frame clones, some missing. The data contain about 180,000 clones, 80% to 90% of them singletons. The specimen was peripheral blood. These receptors were obtained from a man over 45 with active or convalescent COVID-19. Each CDR3 is given with its conserved first and last residue. A D gene is named only where the DNA matches it firmly. Some rows mark clone size as missing; the rest say once, few, many or name a class of expanded clone.

cdr3_length clone_size d_call j_call v_call cdr3_aa cdr3_nt
14 - - TRBJ1-5 TRBV19 CASSIGQSNQPQHF TGTGCCAGTAGTATAGGCCAGTCCAATCAGCCCCAGCATTTT
21 - TRBD1 TRBJ2-2 TRBV19 CASSRPIGTPGQGAATGELFF TGTGCCAGTAGTAGGCCAATAGGAACCCCGGGACAGGGGGCGGCAACCGGGGAGCTGTTTTTT
15 - - TRBJ2-3 TRBV9 CASSVEPAATDTQYF TGTGCCAGCAGCGTAGAACCGGCGGCCACAGATACGCAGTATTTT
15 - - TRBJ1-2 TRBV19 CASSTGMGVGYGYTF TGTGCCAGTAGTACAGGGATGGGTGTCGGGTATGGCTACACCTTC
14 - - TRBJ1-2 TRBV28 CASTGGGSGYGYTF TGTGCCAGCACCGGGGGGGGAAGCGGCTATGGCTACACCTTC
12 once - TRBJ1-1 TRBV6-6 CASNTRRTEAFF TGTGCCAGCAATACCAGGAGGACTGAAGCTTTCTTT
18 - TRBD2 TRBJ2-2 TRBV24-1 CATSDRGLAGGRTGELFF TGTGCCACCAGTGACCGGGGACTAGCGGGAGGACGCACCGGGGAGCTGTTTTTT
15 - TRBD1 TRBJ1-3 TRBV2 CASSQGQVRGNTIYF TGTGCCAGCAGCCAAGGACAGGTGCGAGGAAACACCATATATTTT
14 once TRBD1 TRBJ1-1 TRBV24-1 CATSETGLNTEAFF TGTGCCACCAGTGAGACAGGGCTGAACACTGAAGCTTTCTTT
18 - - TRBJ1-2 TRBV28 CASNRAGLSARVNYGYTF TGTGCCAGCAACCGCGCAGGGCTGTCGGCGAGAGTTAACTATGGCTACACCTTC
14 - TRBD2 TRBJ2-3 TRBV6-5 CASSSGTSGFTQYF TGTGCCAGCAGTTCCGGGACTAGCGGGTTTACGCAGTATTTT
14 once - TRBJ2-1 TRBV18 CASSPVDGDNEQFF TGTGCCAGCTCACCAGTTGACGGGGACAATGAGCAGTTCTTC
14 - - TRBJ1-2 TRBV5-4 CASSLEWAAQGHTF TGTGCCAGCAGCTTGGAATGGGCCGCTCAGGGCCACACCTTC
13 - - TRBJ1-5 TRBV7-9 CASSFFDRHPQHF TGTGCCAGCAGCTTCTTCGACAGGCACCCCCAGCATTTT
14 - TRBD1 TRBJ2-7 TRBV4-2 CASSLQGSSYEQYF TGTGCCAGCAGCCTACAGGGGTCTTCCTACGAGCAGTACTTC
14 - - TRBJ2-1 TRBV11-2 CASSLAGAYNEQFF TGTGCCAGCAGCTTAGCGGGAGCTTACAATGAGCAGTTCTTC
15 - - TRBJ2-7 TRBV6-1 CASSEEGHWSYEQYF TGTGCCAGCAGTGAAGAGGGACATTGGAGCTACGAGCAGTACTTC
15 - TRBD1 TRBJ1-5 TRBV3-1/TRBV3-2 CASSAGTGTNQPQHF TGTGCCAGCAGCGCCGGGACAGGGACGAATCAGCCCCAGCATTTT
14 - - TRBJ1-5 TRBV23-1 CALPGELGAEPQHF TGCGCCCTCCCGGGGGAGCTAGGGGCTGAGCCCCAGCATTTT
15 - - TRBJ2-7 TRBV18 CASSLQTGMTYEQYF TGTGCCAGCTCATTACAAACAGGGATGACCTACGAGCAGTACTTC
14 once TRBD1 TRBJ1-5 TRBV24-1 CATSDTTGTQPQHF TGTGCCACCAGTGACACGACAGGGACTCAGCCCCAGCATTTT
13 once - TRBJ2-7 TRBV21-1 CASSNGDTYEQYF TGTGCCAGCAGCAATGGAGATACCTACGAGCAGTACTTC
13 - TRBD2 TRBJ2-5 TRBV12-3/TRBV12-4 CASSFSGEETQYF TGTGCCAGCAGTTTTAGCGGGGAAGAGACCCAGTACTTC
13 - - TRBJ2-1 TRBV19 CASTSGSFDEQFF TGTGCCAGTACCTCTGGGAGTTTCGATGAGCAGTTCTTC
14 - TRBD1 TRBJ1-2 TRBV10-1 CASSPGQMIYGYTF TGCGCCAGCAGTCCGGGACAGATGATCTATGGCTACACCTTC
13 - TRBD1 TRBJ1-1 TRBV7-3 CASGTQGSTEAFF TGTGCCAGCGGGACACAGGGGAGCACTGAAGCTTTCTTT
13 - - TRBJ2-5 TRBV3-1/TRBV3-2 CASSQDVLETQYF TGTGCCAGCAGCCAAGACGTTTTAGAGACCCAGTACTTC
15 - TRBD2 TRBJ2-1 TRBV2 CASQLAGGHHNEQFF TGTGCCTCTCAACTAGCGGGGGGGCATCACAATGAGCAGTTCTTC
15 - TRBD1 TRBJ1-5 TRBV18 CASSRGTGYNQPQHF TGTGCCAGCTCACGAGGGACAGGATACAATCAGCCCCAGCATTTT
15 - - TRBJ1-2 TRBV6-5 CASSYRTPGLDGYTF TGTGCCAGCAGTTATCGGACCCCAGGGTTGGATGGCTACACCTTC
14 - TRBD1 TRBJ2-7 TRBV4-1 CASSQGQGVGEQYF TGCGCCAGCAGCCAAGGGCAGGGGGTTGGCGAGCAGTACTTC
14 once TRBD1 TRBJ1-2 TRBV2 CASSGQGANYGYTF TGTGCCAGCAGTGGTCAGGGGGCTAACTATGGCTACACCTTC
18 - TRBD1 TRBJ1-2 TRBV9 CASSVVSPGGIANYGYTF TGTGCCAGCAGCGTAGTTTCGCCAGGGGGAATCGCTAACTATGGCTACACCTTC
14 - TRBD1 TRBJ1-1 TRBV19 CASSFRDRNTEAFF TGTGCCAGTAGTTTTCGGGACAGAAACACTGAAGCTTTCTTT
17 - - TRBJ2-5 TRBV7-2 CASSPGGGPIGPETQYF TGTGCCAGCAGCCCCGGAGGTGGCCCCATAGGGCCAGAGACCCAGTACTTC
16 - TRBD1 TRBJ2-2 TRBV13 CASSPRDRVSTGELFF TGTGCCAGCAGCCCCCGGGACAGGGTTTCCACCGGGGAGCTGTTTTTT
13 - - TRBJ1-6 TRBV5-1 CASSLLTDSPLHF TGCGCCAGCAGCTTACTGACAGATTCACCCCTCCACTTT
15 - TRBD2 TRBJ2-3 TRBV2 CASSGSGRYPDTQYF TGTGCCAGCAGTGGTAGCGGGAGGTACCCAGATACGCAGTATTTT
14 few - TRBJ1-2 TRBV21-1 CASSKMGPHYGYTF TGTGCCAGCAGCAAAATGGGCCCGCACTATGGCTACACCTTC
15 - TRBD1 TRBJ1-6 TRBV5-1 CASSLARGRYSPLHF TGCGCCAGCAGCTTGGCCAGGGGGCGTTATTCACCCCTCCACTTT
15 - TRBD2 TRBJ2-1 TRBV29-1 CSVDYSAGVGNEQFF TGCAGCGTCGACTATAGTGCGGGAGTGGGCAATGAGCAGTTCTTC
15 - TRBD2 TRBJ2-5 TRBV3-1/TRBV3-2 CASSPGLAEEETQYF TGTGCCAGCAGCCCGGGACTAGCGGAGGAAGAGACCCAGTACTTC
15 - - TRBJ1-1 TRBV6-5 CASSYNFRQDTEAFF TGTGCCAGCAGTTACAATTTTCGACAAGACACTGAAGCTTTCTTT
14 few TRBD1 TRBJ1-1 TRBV7-3 CASSFGQGNTEAFF TGTGCCAGCAGCTTTGGACAGGGGAACACTGAAGCTTTCTTT
15 once TRBD2 TRBJ2-7 TRBV10-3 CATADVGLGKYEQYF TGTGCCACTGCCGATGTCGGACTAGGAAAGTACGAGCAGTACTTC
14 - - TRBJ2-7 TRBV7-9 CASSLDGTPYEQYF TGTGCCAGCAGCTTAGACGGGACACCGTACGAGCAGTACTTC